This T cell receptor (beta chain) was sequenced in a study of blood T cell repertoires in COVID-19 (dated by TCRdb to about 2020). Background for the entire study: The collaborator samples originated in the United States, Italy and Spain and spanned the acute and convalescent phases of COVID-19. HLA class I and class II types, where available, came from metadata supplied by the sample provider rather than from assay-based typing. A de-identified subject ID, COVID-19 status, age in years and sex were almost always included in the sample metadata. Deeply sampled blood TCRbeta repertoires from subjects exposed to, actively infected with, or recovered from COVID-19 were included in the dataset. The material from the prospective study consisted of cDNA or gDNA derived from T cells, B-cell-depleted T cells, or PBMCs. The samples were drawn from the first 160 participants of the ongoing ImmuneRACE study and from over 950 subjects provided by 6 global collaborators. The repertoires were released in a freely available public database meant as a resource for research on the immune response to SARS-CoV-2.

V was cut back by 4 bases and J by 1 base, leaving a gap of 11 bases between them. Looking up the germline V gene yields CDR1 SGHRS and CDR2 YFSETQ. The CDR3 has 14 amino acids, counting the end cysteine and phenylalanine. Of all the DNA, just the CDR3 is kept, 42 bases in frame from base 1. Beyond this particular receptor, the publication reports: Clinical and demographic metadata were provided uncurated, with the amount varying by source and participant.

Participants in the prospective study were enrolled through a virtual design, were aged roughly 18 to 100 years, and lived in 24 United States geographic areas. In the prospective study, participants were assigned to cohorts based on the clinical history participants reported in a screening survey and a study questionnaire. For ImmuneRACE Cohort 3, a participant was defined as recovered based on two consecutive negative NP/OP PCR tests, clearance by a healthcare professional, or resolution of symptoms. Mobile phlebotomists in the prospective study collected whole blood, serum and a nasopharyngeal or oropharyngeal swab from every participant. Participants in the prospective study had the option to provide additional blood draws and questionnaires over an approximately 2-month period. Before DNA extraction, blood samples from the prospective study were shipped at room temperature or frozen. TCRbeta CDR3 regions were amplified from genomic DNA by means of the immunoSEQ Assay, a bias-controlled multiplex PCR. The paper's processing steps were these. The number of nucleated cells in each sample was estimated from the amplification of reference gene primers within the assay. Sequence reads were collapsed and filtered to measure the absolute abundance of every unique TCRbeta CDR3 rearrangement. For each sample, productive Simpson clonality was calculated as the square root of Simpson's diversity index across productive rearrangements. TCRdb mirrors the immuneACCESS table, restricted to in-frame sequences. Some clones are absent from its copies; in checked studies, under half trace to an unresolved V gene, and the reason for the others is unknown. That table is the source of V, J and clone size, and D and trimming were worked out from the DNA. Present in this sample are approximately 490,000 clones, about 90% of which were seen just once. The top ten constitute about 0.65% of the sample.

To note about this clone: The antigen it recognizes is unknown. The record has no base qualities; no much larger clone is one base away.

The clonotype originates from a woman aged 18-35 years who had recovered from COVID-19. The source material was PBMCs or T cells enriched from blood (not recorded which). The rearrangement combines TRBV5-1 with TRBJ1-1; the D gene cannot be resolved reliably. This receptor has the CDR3 CASSISVSNTEAFF. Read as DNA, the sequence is TGCGCCAGCAGCATTAGTGTTTCGAACACTGAAGCTTTCTTT.